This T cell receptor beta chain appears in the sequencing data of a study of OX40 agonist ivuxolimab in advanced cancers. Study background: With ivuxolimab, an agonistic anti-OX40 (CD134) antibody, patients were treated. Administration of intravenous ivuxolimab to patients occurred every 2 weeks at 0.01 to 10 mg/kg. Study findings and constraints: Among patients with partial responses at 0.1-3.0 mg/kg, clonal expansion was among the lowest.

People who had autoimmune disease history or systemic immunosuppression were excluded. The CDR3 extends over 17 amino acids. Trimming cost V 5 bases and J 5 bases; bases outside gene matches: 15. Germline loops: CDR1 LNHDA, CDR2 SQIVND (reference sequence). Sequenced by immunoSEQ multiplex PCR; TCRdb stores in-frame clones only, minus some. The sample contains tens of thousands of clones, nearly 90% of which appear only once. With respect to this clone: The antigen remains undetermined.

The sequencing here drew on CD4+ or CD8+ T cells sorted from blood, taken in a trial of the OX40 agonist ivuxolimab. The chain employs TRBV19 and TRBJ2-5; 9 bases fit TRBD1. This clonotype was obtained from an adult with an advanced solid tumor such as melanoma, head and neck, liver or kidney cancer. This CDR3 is CASSGARDREGLETQYF. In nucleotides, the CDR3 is TGTGCCAGTAGTGGAGCCCGGGACAGGGAGGGTTTGGAGACCCAGTACTTC.